This T cell receptor (beta chain) was sequenced for a study of blood T cell repertoires in COVID-19. At the level of the study: T cells, B-cell-depleted T cells, or PBMCs supplied cDNA or gDNA.

In the authors' workflow: Quantification of nucleated cells was approximated via reference gene primer amplification. Sequencing was performed with immunoSEQ multiplex PCR; in TCRdb, only in-frame clones are kept and a portion is missing. The DNA gave D and trimming, while V, J and clone size come from that table. Here the sample spans roughly 100,000 clones, approximately 84% being singletons. The CDR3 loop spans 13 amino acids. Trimming left V 6 bases short and J 5 bases short, with 11 bases between. Germline CDR1 is SNHLY and CDR2 is FYNNEI. J is TRBJ2-1 and V is TRBV2; maybe TRBD1 (6 bases). This receptor was identified in a man in his 70s with acute or convalescent COVID-19. The sequencing input was peripheral blood. The CDR3 sequence: CASRLDRNNEQFF. The CDR3 DNA follows: TGTGCCAGCAGACTAGACAGGAACAATGAGCAGTTCTTC.